This TCR beta chain was identified during a study of T cells in women clearing cervical HPV infection. Note on this clone: The read comes to an end 3 residues before the CDR3 does, leaving the germline J gene to fill in the end.

The table came from immunoSEQ multiplex PCR; TCRdb's copy has only in-frame clones and leaves some out. This repertoire comprises 35,000 to 45,000 clones; its ten largest clones make up around 5.8%. The germline gives CDR1 MDHEN, CDR2 SYDVKM. The CDR3 covers 11 residues. V lost 7 bases and J 6 bases, leaving 8 bases between the germline ends. The sequence was obtained from a woman between 18 and 75 years old with a cervical HPV16 infection that either progressed to CIN3+ or cleared (not recorded which). The specimen sequenced was blood buffy coat. The rearrangement joins TRBV28 to TRBJ2-3; D gene unclear. The DNA read from the CDR3 is TGTGCCAGCACTCTGTCGGATACG. Protein product: CASTLSDT. The complete CDR3 protein is CASTLSDTQYF.